The 8 T cell receptor beta chains below come from one sample, sequenced in a study of Graves' ophthalmopathy and Graves' hyperthyroidism. The authors amplified TCR beta CDR3 regions, and they did so from RNA transcripts for repertoire sequencing. A first-round RT-PCR used HTBI primers, followed by a second-round multiplex PCR. TCRdb processed the multiplex PCR reads anew with MiXCR; each CDR3 protein has one entry. The sample lists 600,000 to 950,000 distinct CDR3 sequences; 40% were seen once. Sequenced sample: peripheral blood. The origin of the receptors is an adult man with Graves' ophthalmopathy.

The CDR3 spells CATSRDILGGYSYEQYF. In DNA, the CDR3 is TGTGCCACCAGCAGAGATATTTTAGGGGGCTACTCCTACGAGCAGTACTTC. The V call is TRBV15, the J call TRBJ2-7; 7 nucleotides line up with TRBD1. The V segment lost 0 bases and the J segment 0 bases; nucleotides outside the gene matches: 8. The CDR3 is made up of 17 amino acids. Germline lookup yields CDR1 LNHNV and CDR2 YYDKDF (reference sequence).

This rearrangement joins TRBV5-1 to TRBJ2-2; 11 bases align to TRBD2. CDR1 is SGHRS and CDR2 is YFSETQ in the germline V gene. The CDR3 runs to 17 residues. J was trimmed by 4 bases and V by 3 bases; bases with no gene match: 8. CDR3 sequence: CASSSEPSGRFTGELFF. CDR3 coding DNA: TGCGCCAGCAGCTCCGAGCCTAGCGGGAGGTTCACCGGGGAGCTGTTTTTT.

This clonotype was detected many times. The chain couples TRBV7-9 to TRBJ1-1, with 8 nucleotides matching TRBD1. Losses at the gene ends were 4 bases for V and 4 bases for J; bases not matched to a gene: 5. There are 14 residues in the CDR3. Looked up from germline, CDR1 is SEHNR and CDR2 is FQNEAQ (reference sequence). CDR3 sequence: CASSWTGRATEAFF. The DNA for the CDR3 is TGTGCCAGCAGCTGGACAGGGCGGGCCACTGAAGCTTTCTTT.

Here the CDR3 DNA reads TGTGCCAGCAGCGTAGACGGGAGGACCTACGAGCAGTACTTC. Its translation is CASSVDGRTYEQYF. The J gene is TRBJ2-7, the V gene TRBV9; TRBD2 matches at 7 bases. V lost 0 bases to trimming and J lost 2 bases; unmatched junction nucleotides: 2. CDR1 is SGDLS, CDR2 YYNGEE, per germline. The CDR3 totals 14 residues.

The chain is built from TRBV28 and TRBJ2-5; TRBD1 agrees at 8 bases. Trimming cost V 11 bases and J 2 bases; bases outside gene matches: 4. The CDR3 has 12 residues. Germline V lookup: CDR1 MDHEN, CDR2 SYDVKM. This CDR3 is CALGDRQETQYF. Written as DNA, the CDR3 is TGTGCCTTAGGGGACAGGCAAGAGACCCAGTACTTC.

This clonotype has at least ten counts. The rearrangement uses TRBV19 and TRBJ1-5; TRBD1 might be the D (5 bases). Germline CDR1 is LNHDA and CDR2 is SQIVND (reference sequence). V was trimmed by 5 bases and J by 0 bases, leaving 11 bases between them. There are 15 residues in the CDR3. In DNA form, the CDR3 reads TGTGCCAGTAGTGAGACAGTACATAGCAATCAGCCCCAGCATTTT. This gives the protein CASSETVHSNQPQHF.

The genes are TRBV2 and TRBJ1-2; 10 nucleotides agree with TRBD1. The ends lost 6 bases at V and 2 bases at J; junction bases unmatched: 6. From germline, CDR1 is SNHLY and CDR2 FYNNEI. The CDR3 spans 15 residues. The CDR3 sequence is CASRETGGKNYGYTF. DNA of the CDR3: TGTGCCAGCAGGGAGACAGGGGGCAAGAACTATGGCTACACCTTC.

This clonotype was seen at least ten times. The chain joins TRBV5-1 to TRBJ2-5; 8 positions agree with TRBD2. Germline lookup yields CDR1 SGHRS and CDR2 YFSETQ. The V gene end was trimmed by 7 bases and the J gene end by 5 bases; junction bases not matched to a gene: 7. The CDR3 totals 13 residues. CDR3: CASSSGRRETQYF. For the CDR3, the DNA is TGCGCCAGCTCAAGCGGGAGACGGGAGACCCAGTACTTC.